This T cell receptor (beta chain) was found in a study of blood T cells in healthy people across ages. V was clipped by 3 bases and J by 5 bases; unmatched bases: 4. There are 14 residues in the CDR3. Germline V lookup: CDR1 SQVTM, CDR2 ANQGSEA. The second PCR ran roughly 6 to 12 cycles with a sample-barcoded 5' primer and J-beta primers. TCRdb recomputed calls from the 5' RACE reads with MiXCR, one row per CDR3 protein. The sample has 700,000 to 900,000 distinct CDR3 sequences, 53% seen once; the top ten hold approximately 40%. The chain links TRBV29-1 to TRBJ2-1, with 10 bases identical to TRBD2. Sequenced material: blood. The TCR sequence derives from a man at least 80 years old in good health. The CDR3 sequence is CSVDKTSGNNEQFF. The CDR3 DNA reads TGCAGCGTTGATAAAACTAGCGGGAACAATGAGCAGTTCTTC.